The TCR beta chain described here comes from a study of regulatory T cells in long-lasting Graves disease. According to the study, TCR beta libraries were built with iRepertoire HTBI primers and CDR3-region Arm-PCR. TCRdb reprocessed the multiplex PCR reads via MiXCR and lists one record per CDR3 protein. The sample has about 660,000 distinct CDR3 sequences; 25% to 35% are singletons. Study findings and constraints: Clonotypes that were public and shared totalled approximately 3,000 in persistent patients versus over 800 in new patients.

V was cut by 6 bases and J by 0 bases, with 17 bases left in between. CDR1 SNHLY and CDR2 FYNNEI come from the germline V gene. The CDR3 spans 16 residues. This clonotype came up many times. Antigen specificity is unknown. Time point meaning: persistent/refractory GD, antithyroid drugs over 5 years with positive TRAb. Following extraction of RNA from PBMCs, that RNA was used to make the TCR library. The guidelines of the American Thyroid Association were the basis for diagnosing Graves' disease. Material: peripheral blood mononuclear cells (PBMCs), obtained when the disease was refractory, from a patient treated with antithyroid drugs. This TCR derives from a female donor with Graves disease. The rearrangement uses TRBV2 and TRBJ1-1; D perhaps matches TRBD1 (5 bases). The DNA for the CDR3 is TGTGCCAGCAGAGGCCAGGGATACCCCATGAACACTGAAGCTTTCTTT. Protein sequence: CASRGQGYPMNTEAFF. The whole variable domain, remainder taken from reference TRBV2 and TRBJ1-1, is EPEVTQTPSHQVTQMGQEVILRCVPISNHLYFYWYRQILGQKVEFLVSFYNNEISEKSEIFDDQFSVERPDGSNFTLKIRSTKLEDSAMYFCASRGQGYPMNTEAFFGQGTRLTVV.